This TCR beta chain is from a study of identifying expanded T cells in peripheral blood. The method was immunoSEQ multiplex PCR; TCRdb's version includes in-frame clones alone and lacks a portion of them. The table lists over 100,000 clones, 88% of them singletons. Healthy donors had no documented immune events, such as infections, while sampled. The V and J ends lost 0 bases and 3 bases, in that order; junction bases with no gene match: 6. The CDR3 has 15 residues. The germline V gene has CDR1 SGDLS and CDR2 YYNGEE. Sequencing was done on a sample of blood. The origin of this receptor is a person between 18 and 75 years old in good health. The V call is TRBV9, the J call TRBJ2-7; 7 bases align to TRBD2. CDR3: CASSVAGGLFYEQYF. CDR3 in DNA: TGTGCCAGCAGCGTAGCGGGAGGCCTTTTCTACGAGCAGTACTTC.